Each of the 10 T cell receptor beta chains below was sequenced from the same sample in a study of blood T cell repertoires in COVID-19. The protocol was immunoSEQ multiplex PCR, while the TCRdb copy is restricted to in-frame clones and leaves out a portion. The data show under 300,000 clones, 65% to 80% seen once. The sequencing sample was made of peripheral blood. The receptors derive from a woman aged 40 to 49 with active or convalescent COVID-19.

The gene calls are TRBV12-3 or TRBV12-4 and TRBJ1-2; D is unresolved. Trimming took 5 bases from V and 4 from J, leaving 11 bases between them. The CDR3 loop spans 13 amino acids. The chain's CDR3 is CASSTAESYGYTF. The CDR3 DNA follows: TGTGCCAGCAGTACAGCAGAGTCCTATGGCTACACCTTC.

CDR3 protein: CASRTDRGFSPLHF. The CDR3 region has the DNA TGTGCCAGCAGGACGGACAGGGGTTTTTCACCCCTCCACTTT. The genes are TRBV2 and TRBJ1-6; 9 nucleotides agree with TRBD1. J gave up 9 bases and V 6 bases, and 6 bases lay outside the gene matches. Germline-derived CDR1 and CDR2 are SNHLY and FYNNEI. There are 14 residues in the CDR3.

The J gene is TRBJ2-7, the V gene TRBV7-9, with D possibly TRBD2 on 6 matching bases. Germline V gene data show CDR1 as SEHNR and CDR2 as FQNEAQ (reference sequence). The CDR3 runs to 14 residues. V was trimmed by 4 bases and J by 5 bases, leaving 15 bases between them. The CDR3 region has the DNA TGTGCCAGCAGCTCCCAAGGGGAGGTCCACGAGCAGTACTTC. It yields the protein CASSSQGEVHEQYF.

This sequence joins TRBV7-6 and TRBJ1-4; D uncertain. Per germline, CDR1 SGHVS and CDR2 FNYEAQ. The CDR3 totals 14 residues. The V gene lost 4 bases and the J gene lost 3 bases, with 9 bases spanning the gap. CDR3 sequence (DNA): TGTGCCAGCAGCTCGGGTGTAGCTAATGAAAAACTGTTTTTT. Amino acids: CASSSGVANEKLFF. The full variable domain, its missing parts supplied by reference TRBV7-6 and TRBJ1-4, is GAGVSQSPRYKVTKRGQDVALRCDPISGHVSLYWYRQALGQGPEFLTYFNYEAQQDKSGLPNDRFSAERPEGSISTLTIQRTEQRDSAMYRCASSSGVANEKLFFGSGTQLSVL.

The V gene is TRBV5-1, the J gene TRBJ1-4, with D perhaps TRBD1 (5 bases). CDR1 and CDR2 from the germline V gene are SGHRS and YFSETQ. The V gene lost 4 bases and the J gene lost 11 bases, with 15 bases spanning the gap. The CDR3 spans 13 residues. DNA of the CDR3: TGCGCCAGCAGCACAGGAACGGAGGGGAAACTGTTTTTT. Encoded protein: CASSTGTEGKLFF.

The chain combines TRBV6-6 with TRBJ1-2, with D hard to call. V was cut by 6 bases and J by 4 bases, with 15 bases left in between. The CDR3 has 14 amino acids. Germline V gene lookup returns CDR1 MNHNY and CDR2 SVGAGI (reference sequence). CDR3 in amino acids: CASSPTAAFYGYTF. The CDR3 coding sequence is TGTGCCAGCAGCCCCACAGCTGCCTTCTATGGCTACACCTTC.

This clone has a count of ten or more. Other DNA sequences in this sample translate to the same CDR3. The chain links TRBV11-2 to TRBJ2-7; 8 nucleotides align to TRBD1. Germline V gene data show CDR1 as SGHAT and CDR2 as FQNNGV. The CDR3 runs 14 residues. V gave up 1 base and J gave up 4 bases; unmatched junction bases: 3. As DNA, the CDR3 is TGTGCCAGCAGCTTAGGCAGGGGGCCTTACGAGCAGTACTTC. Its translation: CASSLGRGPYEQYF.

This chain connects TRBV28 to TRBJ2-1; D possibly corresponds to TRBD2 (5 bases). This CDR3 comprises 15 residues. The ends were cut back, 1 base at V and 6 bases at J, with 13 bases in the middle. Per the germline V gene, CDR1 is MDHEN and CDR2 is SYDVKM. The CDR3 sequence is CASSLLLGWGNEQFF. The CDR3 nucleotides are TGTGCCAGCAGTTTATTACTAGGATGGGGCAATGAGCAGTTCTTC.

As regards this clone: An end of the junction does not agree with germline; a read error may underlie this. The chain is built from TRBV5-1 and TRBJ2-3; 9 nucleotides align to TRBD2. Germline loops: CDR1 SGHRS, CDR2 YFSETQ. This CDR3 spans 16 amino acids. CDR3 protein: CARSLGAGGPADTQYF. CDR3 DNA: TGCGCCCGCAGCTTGGGGGCGGGGGGGCCAGCAGATACGCAGTATTTT.

The chain recombines TRBV15 with TRBJ2-1; 10 nucleotides match TRBD1. The CDR3 is made up of 13 amino acids. V gave up 8 bases and J gave up 7 bases; unmatched junction bases: 5. The germline V gene encodes CDR1 LNHNV and CDR2 YYDKDF (reference sequence). CDR3 residues: CATGAGQGNEQFF. The CDR3, as DNA: TGTGCCACCGGGGCGGGACAGGGGAATGAGCAGTTCTTC.